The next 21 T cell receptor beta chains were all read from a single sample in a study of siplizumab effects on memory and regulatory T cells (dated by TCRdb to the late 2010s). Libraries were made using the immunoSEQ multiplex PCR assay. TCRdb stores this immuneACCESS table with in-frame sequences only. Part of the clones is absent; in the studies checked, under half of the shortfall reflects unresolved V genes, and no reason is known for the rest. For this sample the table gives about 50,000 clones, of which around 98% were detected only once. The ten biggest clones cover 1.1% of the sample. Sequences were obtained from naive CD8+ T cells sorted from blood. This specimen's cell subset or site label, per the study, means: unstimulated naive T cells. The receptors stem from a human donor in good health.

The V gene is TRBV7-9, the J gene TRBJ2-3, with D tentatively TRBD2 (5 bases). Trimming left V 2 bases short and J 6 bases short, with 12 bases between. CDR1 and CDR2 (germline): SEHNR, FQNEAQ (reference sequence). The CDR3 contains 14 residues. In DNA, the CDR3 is TGTGCCAGCAGCTTACAAGAGGGATGGGATACGCAGTATTTT. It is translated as CASSLQEGWDTQYF.

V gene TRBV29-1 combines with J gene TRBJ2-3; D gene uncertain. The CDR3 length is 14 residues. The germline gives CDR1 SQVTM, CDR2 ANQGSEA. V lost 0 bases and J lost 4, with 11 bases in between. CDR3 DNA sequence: TGCAGCGTTGAAGAGCCCCCAGTTCCAGATACGCAGTATTTT. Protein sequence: CSVEEPPVPDTQYF.

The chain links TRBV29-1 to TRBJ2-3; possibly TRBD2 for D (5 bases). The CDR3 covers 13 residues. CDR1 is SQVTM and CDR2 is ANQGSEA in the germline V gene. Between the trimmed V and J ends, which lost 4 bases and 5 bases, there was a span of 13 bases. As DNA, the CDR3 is TGCAGCGTTGTAGAGGGAGCGGTAGATACGCAGTATTTT. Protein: CSVVEGAVDTQYF.

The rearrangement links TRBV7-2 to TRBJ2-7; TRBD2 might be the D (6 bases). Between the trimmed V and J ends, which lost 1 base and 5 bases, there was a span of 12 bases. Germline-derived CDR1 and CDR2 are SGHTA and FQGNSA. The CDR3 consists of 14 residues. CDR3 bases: TGTGCCAGCAGCTTAGGGAGTCGGGGGAACGAGCAGTACTTC. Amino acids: CASSLGSRGNEQYF.

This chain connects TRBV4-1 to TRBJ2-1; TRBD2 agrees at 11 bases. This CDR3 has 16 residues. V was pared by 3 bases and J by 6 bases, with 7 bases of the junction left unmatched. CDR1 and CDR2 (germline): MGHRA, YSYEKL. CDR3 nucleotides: TGCGCCAGCAGCCACCTGACTAGCGGGACCATCAATGAGCAGTTCTTC. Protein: CASSHLTSGTINEQFF.

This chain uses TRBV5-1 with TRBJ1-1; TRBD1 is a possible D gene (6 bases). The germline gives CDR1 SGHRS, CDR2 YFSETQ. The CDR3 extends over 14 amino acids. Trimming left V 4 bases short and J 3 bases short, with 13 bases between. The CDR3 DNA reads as TGCGCCAGCAGCCCCTGGGGGGGGCACACTGAAGCTTTCTTT. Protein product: CASSPWGGHTEAFF.

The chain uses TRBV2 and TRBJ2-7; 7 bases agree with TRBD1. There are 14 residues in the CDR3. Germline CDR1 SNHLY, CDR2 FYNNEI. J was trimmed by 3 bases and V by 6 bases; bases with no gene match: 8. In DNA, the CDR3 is TGTGCCAGCAGCGCTACAGGGGTCCACTACGAGCAGTACTTC. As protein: CASSATGVHYEQYF. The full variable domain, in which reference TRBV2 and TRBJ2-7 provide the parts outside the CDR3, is EPEVTQTPSHQVTQMGQEVILRCVPISNHLYFYWYRQILGQKVEFLVSFYNNEISEKSEIFDDQFSVERPDGSNFTLKIRSTKLEDSAMYFCASSATGVHYEQYFGPGTRLTVT.

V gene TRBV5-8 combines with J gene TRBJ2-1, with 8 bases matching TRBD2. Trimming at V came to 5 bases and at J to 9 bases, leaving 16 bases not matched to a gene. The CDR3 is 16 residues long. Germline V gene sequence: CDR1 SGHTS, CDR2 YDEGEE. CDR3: CASRSVGGAPAGEQFF. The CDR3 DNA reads TGTGCCAGCAGATCCGTCGGGGGGGCACCCGCCGGTGAGCAGTTCTTC.

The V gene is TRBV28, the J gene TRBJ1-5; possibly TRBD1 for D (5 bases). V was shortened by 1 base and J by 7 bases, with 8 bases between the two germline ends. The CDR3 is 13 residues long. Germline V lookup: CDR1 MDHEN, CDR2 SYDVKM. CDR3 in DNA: TGTGCCAGCAGTTTATTCGGGGCCCAGCCCCAGCATTTT. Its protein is CASSLFGAQPQHF.

The CDR3 DNA reads as TGTGCCAGCACCGATTTCAGGGTAAGGGGATATCAGCCCCAGCATTTT. Translated: CASTDFRVRGYQPQHF. The chain joins TRBV7-9 to TRBJ1-5, with D perhaps matching TRBD1 (5 bases). CDR3 length: 16 amino acids. V was trimmed by 7 bases and J by 5 bases, leaving 21 bases between them. In germline, CDR1 is SEHNR, CDR2 FQNEAQ (reference sequence).

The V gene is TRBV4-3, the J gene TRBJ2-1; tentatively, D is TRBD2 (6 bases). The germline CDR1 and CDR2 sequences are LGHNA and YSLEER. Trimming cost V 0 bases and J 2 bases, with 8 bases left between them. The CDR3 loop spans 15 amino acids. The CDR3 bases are TGCGCCAGCAGCCAAGAGACTAGGCCCTACAATGAGCAGTTCTTC. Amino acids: CASSQETRPYNEQFF.

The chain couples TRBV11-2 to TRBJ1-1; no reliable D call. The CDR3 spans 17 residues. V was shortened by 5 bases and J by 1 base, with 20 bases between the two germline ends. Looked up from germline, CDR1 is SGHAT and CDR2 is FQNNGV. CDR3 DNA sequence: TGTGCCAGCAGCCGTGTTGGGTATCAGGTAAAGAACACTGAAGCTTTCTTT. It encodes CASSRVGYQVKNTEAFF.

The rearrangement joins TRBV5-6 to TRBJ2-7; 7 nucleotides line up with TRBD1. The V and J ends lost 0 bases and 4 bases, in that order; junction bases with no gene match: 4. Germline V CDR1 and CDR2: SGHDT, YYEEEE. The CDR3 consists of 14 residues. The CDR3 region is CASSLGQGGYEQYF. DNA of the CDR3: TGTGCCAGCAGCTTGGGACAGGGTGGTTACGAGCAGTACTTC.

The chain's CDR3 is CASAEGQGEGETQYF. CDR3 DNA sequence: TGTGCCAGCGCGGAAGGACAGGGGGAAGGGGAGACCCAGTACTTC. This chain links TRBV28 with TRBJ2-5; TRBD1 aligns across 10 bases. The CDR3 totals 15 residues. Germline values: CDR1 MDHEN, CDR2 SYDVKM. Trimming cost V 8 bases and J 5 bases; bases outside gene matches: 11.

This CDR3 reads CASSLWGLAGDSYEQYF. The CDR3 DNA reads as TGTGCCAGCAGCTTATGGGGTCTAGCGGGAGATTCCTACGAGCAGTACTTC. The chain employs TRBV7-9 and TRBJ2-7, with 10 bases aligning to TRBD2. The CDR3 spans 17 residues. The junction had 8 bases not matched to a gene; V was cut back by 2 bases and J by 1 base. Germline CDR1 and CDR2: SEHNR and FQNEAQ (reference sequence).

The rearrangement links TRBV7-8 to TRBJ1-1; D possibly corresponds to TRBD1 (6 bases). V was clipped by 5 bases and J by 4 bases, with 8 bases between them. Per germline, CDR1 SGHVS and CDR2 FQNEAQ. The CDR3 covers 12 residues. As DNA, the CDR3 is TGTGCCAGCAGCCGGGACACCACTGAAGCTTTCTTT. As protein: CASSRDTTEAFF.

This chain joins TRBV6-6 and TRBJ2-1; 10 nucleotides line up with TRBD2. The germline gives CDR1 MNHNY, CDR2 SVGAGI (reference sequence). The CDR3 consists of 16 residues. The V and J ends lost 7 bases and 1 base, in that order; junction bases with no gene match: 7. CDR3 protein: CASTWTSGGSYNEQFF. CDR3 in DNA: TGTGCCAGCACCTGGACTAGCGGCGGATCCTACAATGAGCAGTTCTTC.

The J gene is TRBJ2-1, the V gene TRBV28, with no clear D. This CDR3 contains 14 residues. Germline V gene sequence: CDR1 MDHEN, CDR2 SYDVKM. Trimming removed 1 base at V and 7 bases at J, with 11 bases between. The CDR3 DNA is TGTGCCAGCAGTTTATTGTGGGGTGGGAATGAGCAGTTCTTC. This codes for CASSLLWGGNEQFF.

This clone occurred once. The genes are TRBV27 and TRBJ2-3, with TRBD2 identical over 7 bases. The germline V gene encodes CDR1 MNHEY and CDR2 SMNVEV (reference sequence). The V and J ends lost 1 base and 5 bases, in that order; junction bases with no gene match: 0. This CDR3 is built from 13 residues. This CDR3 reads CASSLWEGDTQYF. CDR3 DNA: TGTGCCAGCAGTTTATGGGAGGGAGATACGCAGTATTTT.

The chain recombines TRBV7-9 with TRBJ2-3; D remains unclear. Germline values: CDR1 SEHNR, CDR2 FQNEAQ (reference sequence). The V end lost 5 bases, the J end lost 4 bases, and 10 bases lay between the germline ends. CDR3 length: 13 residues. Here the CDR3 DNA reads TGTGCCAGCAGCGGCTCGGCCGCAGATACGCAGTATTTT. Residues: CASSGSAADTQYF.

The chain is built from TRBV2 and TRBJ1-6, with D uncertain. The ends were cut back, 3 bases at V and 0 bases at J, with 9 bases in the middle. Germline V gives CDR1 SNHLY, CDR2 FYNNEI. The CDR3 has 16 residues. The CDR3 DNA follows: TGTGCCAGCAGTGAGGATCCTAGCTCCTATAATTCACCCCTCCACTTT. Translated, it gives CASSEDPSSYNSPLHF. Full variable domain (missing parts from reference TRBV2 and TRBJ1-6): EPEVTQTPSHQVTQMGQEVILRCVPISNHLYFYWYRQILGQKVEFLVSFYNNEISEKSEIFDDQFSVERPDGSNFTLKIRSTKLEDSAMYFCASSEDPSSYNSPLHFGNGTRLTVT.